Below, 12 T cell receptor beta chains from the same sample are listed, as sequenced in a study of cytomegalovirus exposure and HLA in healthy donors. PCR used 60 Vbeta primers and 13 Jbeta primers. Only in-frame clones appear in the TCRdb table, and some are missing; sequencing was by immunoSEQ multiplex PCR. This sample has just over 200,000 clones, with around 64% found just once. Sequenced: PBMCs. All receptors derive from a man in his forties in good health and CMV-seropositive.

The V call is TRBV7-8, the J call TRBJ2-1; 8 positions agree with TRBD2. V dropped 6 bases and J dropped 0; count of bases not matched to a gene: 7. The CDR3 has 16 amino acids. Germline loops: CDR1 SGHVS, CDR2 FQNEAQ. DNA for the CDR3: TGTGCCAGCAGACCCGGGGGGGGGAGCTCCTACAATGAGCAGTTCTTC. As protein: CASRPGGGSSYNEQFF. Drawing the rest from reference TRBV7-8 and TRBJ2-1, the complete variable domain is GAGVSQSPRYKVAKRGQDVALRCDPISGHVSLFWYQQALGQGPEFLTYFQNEAQLDKSGLPSDRFFAERPEGSVSTLKIQRTQQEDSAVYLCASRPGGGSSYNEQFFGPGTRLTVL.

This clone was detected a few times. V gene TRBV6-6 combines with J gene TRBJ1-1; 7 positions match TRBD1. Per germline, CDR1 MNHNY and CDR2 SVGAGI (reference sequence). V dropped 6 bases and J dropped 4; count of bases not matched to a gene: 5. This CDR3 has 13 amino acids. The chain's CDR3 is CASRLGTATEAFF. The CDR3 coding sequence is TGTGCCAGCAGACTCGGGACAGCCACTGAAGCTTTCTTT.

The V and J genes are TRBV2 and TRBJ2-7; 8 nucleotides line up with TRBD1. The CDR3 spans 14 residues. Unmatched junction bases numbered 9, after V lost 10 bases and J lost 1 base. CDR1 and CDR2 (germline): SNHLY, FYNNEI. Written as DNA, the CDR3 is TGTGCCAACAAATGGAGACAGGGGTCCTACGAGCAGTACTTC. It translates to CANKWRQGSYEQYF.

This clone was observed a handful of times. The chain combines TRBV7-2 with TRBJ1-5; TRBD1 aligns across 7 bases. The CDR3 totals 15 residues. Germline CDR1 and CDR2: SGHTA and FQGNSA. The ends lost 1 base at V and 7 bases at J; junction bases unmatched: 7. CDR3 in DNA: TGTGCCAGCAGCTTAGGTTACAGGGGAAGGCAGCCCCAGCATTTT. As protein: CASSLGYRGRQPQHF.

This clone turned up a few times. V usage is TRBV7-9 and J usage is TRBJ1-2; tentative D call: TRBD1 (6 bases). The V gene's germline CDR1 is SEHNR and CDR2 FQNEAQ (reference sequence). This CDR3 has 14 amino acids. Trimming removed 5 bases from V and 1 base from J, with 11 bases in between. The CDR3 DNA reads as TGTGCCAGCAGCCAGGGACAAATTAACTATGGCTACACCTTC. It is translated as CASSQGQINYGYTF.

This rearrangement joins TRBV5-1 to TRBJ2-7, with 8 bases fitting TRBD1. V dropped 5 bases and J dropped 5; count of bases not matched to a gene: 6. The CDR3 has 13 residues. Germline values: CDR1 SGHRS, CDR2 YFSETQ. The CDR3 protein is CASRTGDKNEQYF. CDR3 in DNA: TGCGCCAGCAGGACAGGGGATAAAAACGAGCAGTACTTC.

This clone has only a few counts. This sequence joins TRBV6-5 and TRBJ1-4; 8 positions match TRBD1. V gave up 4 bases and J gave up 8 bases; unmatched junction bases: 9. This CDR3 contains 15 residues. The germline V gene has CDR1 MNHEY and CDR2 SVGAGI. CDR3 region: CASSSVTGVGEKLFF. For the CDR3, the DNA is TGTGCCAGCAGTTCCGTGACAGGGGTAGGAGAAAAACTGTTTTTT.

The chain combines TRBV11-2 with TRBJ2-7; D unclear. V lost 1 base, J lost 3 bases, and 7 bases lay in between. CDR1 and CDR2 (germline): SGHAT, FQNNGV. The CDR3 loop spans 13 amino acids. CDR3 DNA sequence: TGTGCCAGCAGCTTAGTGTTATACTACGAGCAGTACTTC. This codes for CASSLVLYYEQYF.

The chain links TRBV4-1 to TRBJ1-1; D unclear. This CDR3 spans 15 amino acids. The V end lost 1 base, the J end lost 0 bases, and 9 bases lay between the germline ends. Per the germline V gene, CDR1 is MGHRA and CDR2 is YSYEKL. In nucleotides, the CDR3 is TGCGCCAGCAGCCAAGTGGGCAGTTTGAACACTGAAGCTTTCTTT. This translates into CASSQVGSLNTEAFF.

The chain is built from TRBV6-1 and TRBJ1-2, with no clear D. The germline V gene has CDR1 MNHNS and CDR2 SASEGT. Deletions cut 2 bases from V and 2 bases from J, with 12 bases between. The CDR3 loop spans 15 amino acids. The DNA of the CDR3 is TGTGCCAGCAGTGAAATTGGGAGGCCCAACTATGGCTACACCTTC. Amino acids: CASSEIGRPNYGYTF.

The chain is built from TRBV6-5 and TRBJ1-6; TRBD1 is a possible D gene (6 bases). Looked up from germline, CDR1 is MNHEY and CDR2 is SVGAGI. Between the trimmed V and J ends, which lost 5 bases and 10 bases, there was a span of 18 bases. This CDR3 has 15 residues. CDR3: CASSPRRTEVSPLHF. The CDR3 coding sequence is TGTGCCAGCAGTCCCCGCCGGACAGAAGTGTCACCCCTCCACTTT.

The V gene is TRBV12-2, the J gene TRBJ2-1; the table assigns TRBD2, which was not confirmed against the DNA. TRBV12-2 is marked as a pseudogene. This CDR3 has 12 residues. Written as DNA, the CDR3 is TGCCGAGGAACGGATTCCTACAATGAGCAGTTCTTC. The encoded protein is CRGTDSYNEQFF.